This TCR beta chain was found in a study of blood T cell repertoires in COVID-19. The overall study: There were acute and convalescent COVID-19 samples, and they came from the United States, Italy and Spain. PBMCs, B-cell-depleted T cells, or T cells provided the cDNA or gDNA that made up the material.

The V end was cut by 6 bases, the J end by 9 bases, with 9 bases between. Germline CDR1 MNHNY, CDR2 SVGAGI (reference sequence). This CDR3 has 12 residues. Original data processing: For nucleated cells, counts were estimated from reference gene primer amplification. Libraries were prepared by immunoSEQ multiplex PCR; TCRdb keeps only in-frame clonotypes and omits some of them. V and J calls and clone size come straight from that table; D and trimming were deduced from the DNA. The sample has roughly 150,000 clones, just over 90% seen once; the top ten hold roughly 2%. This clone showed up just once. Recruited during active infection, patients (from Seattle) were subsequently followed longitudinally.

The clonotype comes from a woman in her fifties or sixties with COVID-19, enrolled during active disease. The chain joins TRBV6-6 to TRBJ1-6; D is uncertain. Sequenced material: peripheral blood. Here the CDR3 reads CASREVPSPLHF. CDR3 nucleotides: TGTGCCAGCAGGGAGGTTCCTTCACCCCTCCACTTT.